The 30 T cell receptor beta chains below were found in one sample sequenced in a study of blood T cell repertoires in COVID-19. Profiled with immunoSEQ multiplex PCR; TCRdb holds only in-frame clones, not every one. This table holds some 70,000 clones, 80% to 90% found once. Sequenced: peripheral blood. These TCRs come from a man aged 45-65 years with active COVID-19.

In its sample, this clone was seen a few times. V usage is TRBV7-2 and J usage is TRBJ1-5; 7 bases fit TRBD1. Trimming at V came to 2 bases and at J to 7 bases, leaving 5 bases not matched to a gene. Germline CDR1 SGHTA, CDR2 FQGNSA. CDR3 length equals 14 residues. CDR3 amino acids: CASSLRQGSQPQHF. The DNA of the CDR3 is TGTGCCAGCAGCTTAAGACAGGGCAGCCAGCCCCAGCATTTT.

The J gene is TRBJ2-5, the V gene TRBV10-3, with D unresolved. The germline CDR1 and CDR2 sequences are ENHRY and SYGVKD. The length of the CDR3 is 12 residues. V gave up 3 bases and J gave up 3 bases, with 5 bases separating them. The CDR3 spells CAISDSEETQYF. The DNA for the CDR3 is TGTGCCATCAGTGACAGTGAAGAGACCCAGTACTTC.

J is TRBJ2-1 and V is TRBV6-2 or TRBV6-3; 8 bases align to TRBD2. This CDR3 has 15 amino acids. CDR1 is MNHEY, CDR2 SVGEGT, per germline. J gave up 5 bases and V 0 bases, and 3 bases lay outside the gene matches. The CDR3 coding sequence is TGTGCCAGCAGTTACTCCGGGGGGGGTAACAATGAGCAGTTCTTC. Encoded protein: CASSYSGGGNNEQFF.

This sequence joins TRBV7-9 and TRBJ1-2; 7 bases agree with TRBD1. The V and J ends lost 4 bases and 8 bases, in that order; junction bases with no gene match: 7. The CDR3 has 13 residues. CDR1 is SEHNR, CDR2 FQNEAQ, per germline (reference sequence). The CDR3 here is CASSSARGRGYTF. The DNA for the CDR3 is TGTGCCAGCAGCTCAGCGAGGGGGCGCGGCTACACCTTC.

The J gene is TRBJ1-5, the V gene TRBV6-6; no firm D call. CDR1 and CDR2 from the germline V gene are MNHNY and SVGAGI (reference sequence). The CDR3 runs to 14 residues. V was shortened by 8 bases and J by 0 bases, with 11 bases between the two germline ends. CDR3 nucleotides: TGTGCCAGCCTTGTCGGGGATAGCAATCAGCCCCAGCATTTT. This codes for CASLVGDSNQPQHF.

This clone was detected only a few times. The V gene is TRBV3-1 (or the pseudogene TRBV3-2), the J gene TRBJ1-5, with D unclear. This CDR3 is 13 amino acids long. CDR1 LGHDT and CDR2 YNNKEL come from the germline V gene (reference sequence). Between the trimmed V and J ends, which lost 1 base and 7 bases, there was a span of 8 bases. The CDR3: CASSQGERQPQHF. In DNA, the CDR3 is TGTGCCAGCAGCCAAGGGGAGAGGCAGCCCCAGCATTTT.

This chain joins TRBV19 and TRBJ2-3; D might be TRBD2 (5 bases). Germline CDR1 is LNHDA and CDR2 is SQIVND (reference sequence). The CDR3 is 13 residues long. V was cut by 6 bases and J by 5 bases, with 12 bases left in between. In DNA, the CDR3 is TGTGCCAGTAGCCAAAACCGGGGAGATACGCAGTATTTT. Translating it yields CASSQNRGDTQYF.

The sample holds one count of this clone. The chain combines TRBV29-1 with TRBJ2-7, with D possibly matching TRBD1 (6 bases). V dropped 6 bases and J dropped 0 bases, with 12 bases sitting between them. The CDR3 loop spans 13 amino acids. Germline lookup yields CDR1 SQVTM and CDR2 ANQGSEA. The CDR3 DNA reads TGCAGCGTCGAGGGGACACGCTCCTACGAGCAGTACTTC. Residues: CSVEGTRSYEQYF.

V gene TRBV5-1 combines with J gene TRBJ2-3, with TRBD2 matching over 8 bases. This CDR3 is built from 16 residues. The germline gives CDR1 SGHRS, CDR2 YFSETQ. The J segment lost 0 bases and the V segment lost 4 bases, leaving 7 bases of the junction unmatched. CDR3 DNA: TGCGCCAGCAGCCCCGATAGCGGGACCAGCACAGATACGCAGTATTTT. It codes for CASSPDSGTSTDTQYF. The full variable domain, in which reference TRBV5-1 and TRBJ2-3 provide the parts outside the CDR3, is KAGVTQTPRYLIKTRGQQVTLSCSPISGHRSVSWYQQTPGQGLQFLFEYFSETQRNKGNFPGRFSGRQFSNSRSEMNVSTLELGDSALYLCASSPDSGTSTDTQYFGPGTRLTVL.

In its sample, this clone was seen a few times. The rearrangement uses TRBV2 and TRBJ1-1; D not certain. The germline gives CDR1 SNHLY, CDR2 FYNNEI. Trimming removed 7 bases from V and 1 base from J, with 7 bases in between. CDR3 length: 12 residues. The CDR3 coding sequence is TGTGCCAGCAACAACAGGAACACTGAAGCTTTCTTT. It encodes CASNNRNTEAFF.

J is TRBJ2-3 and V is TRBV5-5, with TRBD1 as a possible D gene (5 bases). The germline V gene has CDR1 SGHKS and CDR2 YYEKEE (reference sequence). Trimming removed 5 bases at V and 5 bases at J, with 12 bases between. The CDR3 contains 13 residues. CDR3 coding DNA: TGTGCCAGCAGTTACCAGGGTGGAGATACGCAGTATTTT. Translation gives CASSYQGGDTQYF.

This clone was seen a single time. The chain couples TRBV6-5 to TRBJ1-1; TRBD1 matches at 8 bases. The CDR3 totals 16 residues. Unmatched junction bases numbered 6, after V lost 1 base and J lost 2 bases. Germline values: CDR1 MNHEY, CDR2 SVGAGI. In DNA form, the CDR3 reads TGTGCCAGCAGTTACTTCGAACCAGGGGGCAACACTGAAGCTTTCTTT. Its translation: CASSYFEPGGNTEAFF.

The V gene is TRBV6-2 or TRBV6-3, the J gene TRBJ2-5; maybe TRBD2 (6 bases). This CDR3 contains 15 residues. The germline V and J ends were trimmed by 7 bases and 4 bases, with 19 bases remaining between them. Germline V gene sequence: CDR1 MNHEY, CDR2 SVGEGT. The CDR3 reads CASTPAVGGRETQYF. The CDR3 DNA sequence: TGTGCCAGCACCCCGGCGGTGGGGGGTCGAGAGACCCAGTACTTC.

The rearrangement uses TRBV10-3 and TRBJ2-7; TRBD2 might be the D (6 bases). V dropped 10 bases and J dropped 3 bases, with 22 bases sitting between them. CDR3 length: 15 amino acids. The germline gives CDR1 ENHRY, CDR2 SYGVKD. CDR3: CATSSPGRSNYEQYF. The CDR3 nucleotides are TGTGCCACCTCTTCTCCAGGGAGGTCCAACTACGAGCAGTACTTC.

The V call is TRBV5-1, the J call TRBJ1-2; the match to TRBD1 covers 9 bases. The length of the CDR3 is 14 residues. The trim removed 4 bases at V and 6 bases at J, leaving 7 bases unmatched. The germline CDR1 and CDR2 sequences are SGHRS and YFSETQ. CDR3 amino acids: CASSADRGRNGYTF. CDR3 nucleotide sequence: TGCGCCAGCAGCGCGGACAGGGGACGGAATGGCTACACCTTC.

J is TRBJ2-1 and V is TRBV5-1; 11 bases align to TRBD1. V trimming: 0 bases; J trimming: 7 bases; junction bases outside the gene matches: 6. This CDR3 is built from 16 residues. The germline gives CDR1 SGHRS, CDR2 YFSETQ. CDR3 sequence (DNA): TGCGCCAGCAGCTTGGAGGGGACAGGGGGAGGAAATGAGCAGTTCTTC. Its translation is CASSLEGTGGGNEQFF.

The chain employs TRBV9 and TRBJ2-1; TRBD2 aligns across 9 bases. Germline CDR1 reads SGDLS; CDR2 reads YYNGEE. Unmatched junction bases numbered 7, after V lost 4 bases and J lost 5 bases. The length of the CDR3 is 15 residues. The chain's CDR3 is CASSLRLAENNEQFF. CDR3 DNA sequence: TGTGCCAGCAGCTTAAGACTAGCGGAGAACAATGAGCAGTTCTTC.

In the case of this clone: The junction and the germline gene differ at one end; a read error may be behind it. The V call is TRBV2, the J call TRBJ2-7; 8 positions agree with TRBD1. This CDR3 has 14 amino acids. The V gene's germline CDR1 is SNHLY and CDR2 FYNNEI. The CDR3 reads CASSLSGQGAKERF. The CDR3 nucleotides are TGTGCCAGCAGTCTATCAGGACAGGGAGCGAAAGAGCGCTTC.

CDR3 coding DNA: TGTGCCAGCAGCTTAGCGCTGGGCACCAACACTGAAGCTTTCTTT. Translated: CASSLALGTNTEAFF. This chain links TRBV7-9 with TRBJ1-1, with no clear D. This CDR3 contains 15 residues. Germline CDR1 and CDR2: SEHNR and FQNEAQ (reference sequence). V dropped 0 bases and J dropped 2 bases, with 10 bases sitting between them.

V is TRBV18 and J is TRBJ2-3; no clear D. Trimming removed 4 bases from V and 2 bases from J, with 4 bases in between. The CDR3 is made up of 12 amino acids. Germline V gives CDR1 KGHSH, CDR2 LQKENI. Here the CDR3 reads CASSRYTDTQYF. The CDR3 DNA reads TGTGCCAGCTCACGTTACACAGATACGCAGTATTTT.

The gene calls are TRBV29-1 and TRBJ1-2; 7 bases are a match to TRBD1. CDR1 is SQVTM, CDR2 ANQGSEA, per germline. The V segment lost 4 bases and the J segment 2 bases; nucleotides outside the gene matches: 4. The CDR3 runs 13 residues. The CDR3 bases are TGCAGCGTTGCCGCGGACAGGAACTATGGCTACACCTTC. This encodes CSVAADRNYGYTF.

V is TRBV5-1 and J is TRBJ1-3, with no clear D. The end of the DNA fits TRBJ2-2 better, so the J call may be wrong. Germline loops: CDR1 SGHRS, CDR2 YFSETQ. This CDR3 has 13 amino acids. This chain's CDR3 is CASSLGASGELFF. The CDR3 bases are TGCGCCAGCAGCTTGGGCGCATCCGGGGAGCTGTTTTTT.

The chain joins TRBV5-1 to TRBJ2-5; a possible D gene is TRBD1 (6 bases). Germline lookup yields CDR1 SGHRS and CDR2 YFSETQ. The V end lost 6 bases, the J end lost 0 bases, and 12 bases lay between the germline ends. CDR3 length equals 14 residues. The CDR3 nucleotides are TGCGCCAGCACGAACGGACAGAACCAAGAGACCCAGTACTTC. Encoded protein: CASTNGQNQETQYF.

This chain joins TRBV2 and TRBJ2-1, with 10 bases matching TRBD2. J gave up 6 bases and V 6 bases, and 5 bases lay outside the gene matches. The CDR3 runs to 14 residues. CDR1 and CDR2 from the germline V gene are SNHLY and FYNNEI. The CDR3 spells CASSLAGAFNEQFF. The CDR3 region has the DNA TGTGCCAGCAGCCTAGCGGGGGCTTTCAATGAGCAGTTCTTC.

The V call is TRBV5-5, the J call TRBJ1-3; no reliable D call. The germline V and J ends were trimmed by 1 base and 0 bases, with 8 bases remaining between them. CDR1 is SGHKS, CDR2 YYEKEE, per germline (reference sequence). The CDR3 extends over 15 amino acids. CDR3 sequence reads: CASSLSQISGNTIYF. The CDR3 coding sequence is TGTGCCAGCAGCTTGTCTCAGATCTCTGGAAACACCATATATTTT.

This clone was observed a single time. The V and J genes are TRBV6-2 or TRBV6-3 and TRBJ2-2, with 10 nucleotides matching TRBD1. V lost 0 bases and J lost 6; bases outside the gene matches: 7. This CDR3 has 17 residues. CDR1 and CDR2 (germline): MNHEY, SVGEGT. DNA for the CDR3: TGTGCCAGCAGTTACTCGGACAGGGGGGTTAACCCCGGGGAGCTGTTTTTT. It codes for CASSYSDRGVNPGELFF.

This chain links TRBV19 with TRBJ2-1; 7 nucleotides align to TRBD1. This CDR3 contains 15 residues. V shed 5 bases and J 2 bases; nucleotides not matched to a gene: 6. Per germline, CDR1 LNHDA and CDR2 SQIVND (reference sequence). The chain's CDR3 is CASSPTGTAYNEQFF. In nucleotides, the CDR3 is TGTGCCAGTAGTCCCACCGGGACAGCCTACAATGAGCAGTTCTTC.

The gene calls are TRBV6-1 and TRBJ1-1; TRBD1 agrees at 7 bases. Per the germline V gene, CDR1 is MNHNS and CDR2 is SASEGT. There are 14 residues in the CDR3. J was trimmed by 8 bases and V by 2 bases; bases with no gene match: 8. CDR3 protein: CASSEFGGQTEAFF. The CDR3 DNA follows: TGTGCCAGCAGTGAATTTGGGGGACAGACGGAAGCTTTCTTT.

The genes are TRBV7-3 and TRBJ2-5; TRBD2 aligns across 7 bases. Germline V lookup: CDR1 SGHTA, CDR2 FQGTGA. This CDR3 has 15 residues. V lost 5 bases and J lost 1; bases outside the gene matches: 7. The CDR3 loop reads CASSASGRRQETQYF. The CDR3 coding sequence is TGTGCCAGCAGCGCTAGCGGAAGACGCCAAGAGACCCAGTACTTC. The whole variable domain, remainder taken from reference TRBV7-3 and TRBJ2-5, is GAGVSQTPSNKVTEKGKYVELRCDPISGHTALYWYRQSLGQGPEFLIYFQGTGAADDSGLPNDRFFAVRPEGSVSTLKIQRTERGDSAVYLCASSASGRRQETQYFGPGTRLLVL.

The J gene is TRBJ2-3, the V gene TRBV5-5; D unresolved. The CDR3 extends over 12 amino acids. V lost 2 bases and J lost 3, with 4 bases in between. Germline CDR1 is SGHKS and CDR2 is YYEKEE (reference sequence). As DNA, the CDR3 is TGTGCCAGCAGCTTACGGACAGATACGCAGTATTTT. This codes for CASSLRTDTQYF.